The 17 T cell receptor beta chains below were found in one sample sequenced in a study of OX40 agonist ivuxolimab in advanced cancers. TCRdb keeps only in-frame clones here, not all; method: immunoSEQ multiplex PCR. The sample lists tens of thousands of clones; over 80% were seen once. Sequences were derived from CD4+ or CD8+ T cells sorted from blood, sampled in a trial of the OX40 agonist ivuxolimab. These TCRs come from an adult with an advanced solid tumor such as melanoma, head and neck, liver or kidney cancer.

J is TRBJ1-1 and V is TRBV6-1; TRBD1 agrees at 7 bases. The CDR3 totals 15 residues. V dropped 6 bases and J dropped 5; count of bases not matched to a gene: 12. Looked up from germline, CDR1 is MNHNS and CDR2 is SASEGT. The CDR3 DNA follows: TGTGCCAGCAGAGACCCCGGGACAGTGGAAACTGAAGCTTTCTTT. Translated: CASRDPGTVETEAFF.

The rearrangement links TRBV6-1 to TRBJ2-5; a possible D gene is TRBD1 (8 bases). V gave up 2 bases and J gave up 5 bases, with 18 bases separating them. Germline V gene lookup returns CDR1 MNHNS and CDR2 SASEGT. CDR3 length: 16 amino acids. The DNA of the CDR3 is TGTGCCAGCAGTGAAATAGGACAGGGAGGGTGGGAGACCCAGTACTTC. This codes for CASSEIGQGGWETQYF.

The gene calls are TRBV23-1 and TRBJ1-5; D is possibly TRBD1 (5 bases). TRBV23-1 is recorded as an ORF, its role being uncertain. The CDR3 spans 18 residues. V gave up 3 bases and J gave up 6 bases, with 24 bases separating them. This CDR3 is CASSHPLLNPVGGQPQHF. In nucleotides, the CDR3 is TGCGCCAGCAGTCACCCTTTACTTAATCCCGTGGGGGGTCAGCCCCAGCATTTT.

The genes are TRBV5-1 and TRBJ1-2; TRBD1 is a possible D gene (6 bases). Germline CDR1 is SGHRS and CDR2 is YFSETQ. V was cut by 4 bases and J by 8 bases, with 21 bases left in between. CDR3 length: 15 residues. DNA for the CDR3: TGCGCCAGCAGCCAATCGACAGGCCCCCTGTTGGGCTACACCTTC. Encoded protein: CASSQSTGPLLGYTF.

J is TRBJ1-1 and V is TRBV5-1, with no clear D. Per the germline V gene, CDR1 is SGHRS and CDR2 is YFSETQ. The CDR3 is made up of 13 amino acids. V was cut by 4 bases and J by 9 bases, with 16 bases left in between. CDR3 sequence: CASSMVGEGKAFF. The CDR3 coding sequence is TGCGCCAGCAGCATGGTGGGAGAGGGAAAAGCTTTCTTT.

J is TRBJ1-5 and V is TRBV28; 9 bases agree with TRBD1. This CDR3 comprises 15 residues. Germline CDR1 MDHEN, CDR2 SYDVKM. With 5 bases clipped from V and 5 bases from J, the junction kept 7 bases outside the gene matches. In DNA, the CDR3 is TGTGCCAGCAGTGCCACCGGGACAGGGTATCAGCCCCAGCATTTT. It codes for CASSATGTGYQPQHF. Filled out from reference TRBV28 and TRBJ1-5, the complete variable domain reads DVKVTQSSRYLVKRTGEKVFLECVQDMDHENMFWYRQDPGLGLRLIYFSYDVKMKEKGDIPEGYSVSREKKERFSLILESASTNQTSMYLCASSATGTGYQPQHFGDGTRLSIL.

The chain combines TRBV7-9 with TRBJ2-1, with D possibly TRBD2 on 5 matching bases. The length of the CDR3 is 14 residues. The V end lost 1 base, the J end lost 3 bases, and 7 bases lay between the germline ends. CDR1 and CDR2 (germline): SEHNR, FQNEAQ (reference sequence). CDR3: CASSLGRDYNEQFF. The CDR3 region has the DNA TGTGCCAGCAGCTTAGGACGGGACTACAATGAGCAGTTCTTC.

The V call is TRBV2, the J call TRBJ2-6; 9 bases align to TRBD1. V shed 5 bases and J 1 base; nucleotides not matched to a gene: 3. This CDR3 is 16 amino acids long. Germline CDR1 SNHLY, CDR2 FYNNEI. CDR3 sequence (DNA): TGTGCCAGCAGTCGGGACAGGGCTTCTGGGGCCAACGTCCTGACTTTC. It specifies CASSRDRASGANVLTF.

CDR3 DNA sequence: TGTGCCAGCAGCTTCGAGGGCGGAAACATTCAGTACTTC. It yields the protein CASSFEGGNIQYF. V usage is TRBV13 and J usage is TRBJ2-4; possible D gene TRBD2, 5 bases. The CDR3 is 13 amino acids. Germline-derived CDR1 and CDR2 are PRHDT and FYEKMQ (reference sequence). V lost 3 bases and J lost 6, with 9 bases in between.

The V and J genes are TRBV9 and TRBJ2-5; D possibly uses TRBD1 or TRBD2 (5 bases each). Trimming cost V 3 bases and J 7 bases, with 25 bases left between them. CDR1 is SGDLS and CDR2 is YYNGEE in the germline V gene. The CDR3 loop spans 17 amino acids. CDR3 residues: CASSAGPPGIMRGTQYF. DNA for the CDR3: TGTGCCAGCAGCGCTGGACCCCCTGGTATCATGAGGGGGACCCAGTACTTC.

With respect to this clone: Compared with germline, one end of the junction differs, possibly owing to a read error. The rearrangement joins TRBV7-7 to TRBJ2-2, with no clear D. This CDR3 comprises 14 residues. Germline V gene lookup returns CDR1 SSHAT and CDR2 FNYEAQ (reference sequence). The CDR3 loop reads CASSLSPGTGELFF. The CDR3 nucleotides read TGTGCTAGCAGCTTAAGTCCAGGAACCGGGGAGCTGTTTTTT.

The rearrangement links TRBV6-6 to TRBJ1-3, with D possibly being TRBD1 (6 bases). The CDR3 is made up of 15 amino acids. CDR1 is MNHNY, CDR2 SVGAGI, per germline (reference sequence). The V end lost 5 bases, the J end lost 2 bases, and 13 bases lay between the germline ends. This chain's CDR3 is CASSKGGFPGNTIYF. The CDR3 DNA sequence: TGTGCCAGCAGTAAGGGGGGATTCCCTGGAAACACCATATATTTT.

V is TRBV29-1 and J is TRBJ2-1; D is undetermined. Germline V gene data show CDR1 as SQVTM and CDR2 as ANQGSEA. With 4 bases removed from V and 5 bases from J, the gap between germline ends came to 15 bases. CDR3 length: 14 residues. DNA of the CDR3: TGCAGCGTTGGCGGAATGGTTGGCCACAATGAGCAGTTCTTC. This sequence encodes CSVGGMVGHNEQFF.

The V call is TRBV5-6, the J call TRBJ2-3, with unresolved D. The CDR3 consists of 13 residues. V was shortened by 4 bases and J by 6 bases, with 12 bases between the two germline ends. The germline gives CDR1 SGHDT, CDR2 YYEEEE. CDR3 bases: TGTGCCAGCAGCGTGACCGGAGCCGATACGCAGTATTTT. Protein: CASSVTGADTQYF.

V and J are TRBV18 and TRBJ2-5; 8 bases map to TRBD2. The ends lost 4 bases at V and 4 bases at J; junction bases unmatched: 5. The CDR3 spans 14 residues. The germline gives CDR1 KGHSH, CDR2 LQKENI. The chain's CDR3 is CASSLAGPRETQYF. The CDR3 DNA reads as TGTGCCAGCTCACTAGCGGGGCCGCGAGAGACCCAGTACTTC.

The chain is built from TRBV4-3 and TRBJ2-5, with D tentatively TRBD2 (7 bases). The V gene's germline CDR1 is LGHNA and CDR2 YSLEER. The V gene lost 0 bases and the J gene lost 5 bases, with 13 bases spanning the gap. The CDR3 is made up of 15 amino acids. This chain's CDR3 is CASSQDRGGWETQYF. Here the CDR3 DNA reads TGCGCCAGCAGCCAAGATCGCGGGGGCTGGGAGACCCAGTACTTC.

The rearrangement uses TRBV28 and TRBJ1-5; D gene unclear. Deletions cut 3 bases from V and 7 bases from J, with 7 bases between. CDR1 and CDR2 (germline): MDHEN, SYDVKM. This CDR3 has 12 amino acids. The CDR3 nucleotides are TGTGCCAGCAGTTTGATGGAGCAGCCCCAGCATTTT. Translating it yields CASSLMEQPQHF.